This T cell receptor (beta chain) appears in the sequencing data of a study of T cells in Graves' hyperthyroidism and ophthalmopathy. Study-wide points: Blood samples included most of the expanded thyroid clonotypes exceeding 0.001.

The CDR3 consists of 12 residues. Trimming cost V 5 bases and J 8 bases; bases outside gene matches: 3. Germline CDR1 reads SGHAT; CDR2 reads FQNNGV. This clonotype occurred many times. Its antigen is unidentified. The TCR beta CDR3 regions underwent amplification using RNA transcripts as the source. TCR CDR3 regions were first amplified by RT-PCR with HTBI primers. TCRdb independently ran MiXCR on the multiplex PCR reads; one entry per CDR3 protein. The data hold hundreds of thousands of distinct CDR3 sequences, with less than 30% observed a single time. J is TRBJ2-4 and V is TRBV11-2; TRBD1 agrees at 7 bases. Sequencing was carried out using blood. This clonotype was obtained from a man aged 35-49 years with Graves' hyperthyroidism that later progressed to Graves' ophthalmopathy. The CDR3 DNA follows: TGTGCCAGCAGCATCGGACAGGACATTCAGTACTTC. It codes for CASSIGQDIQYF.